This passage covers 9 T cell receptor beta chains from one sample sequenced in a study of T cell changes during pregnancy in multiple sclerosis. The table came from immunoSEQ multiplex PCR; TCRdb's copy has only in-frame clones and leaves some out. Found here are some 40,000 clones, 93% of them singletons; the top ten hold 0.41%. The source was CD4+ T cells from peripheral blood mononuclear cells, collected in the first trimester of pregnancy. The receptor set was obtained from a female donor with multiple sclerosis, enrolled in a pregnancy study.

This clone appeared once. The V gene is TRBV10-2, the J gene TRBJ1-5; 8 bases line up with TRBD1. Per the germline V gene, CDR1 is WSHSY and CDR2 is SAAADI. The V segment lost 0 bases and the J segment 11 bases; nucleotides outside the gene matches: 15. There are 17 residues in the CDR3. The DNA of the CDR3 is TGCGCCAGCAGTGAGTCTCGGCCAGGGGGCTCGTCTAGGACCCAGCATTTT. Protein: CASSESRPGGSSRTQHF.

This chain links TRBV18 with TRBJ1-1; D gene unclear. Trimming took off 0 bases at V and 10 bases at J, with 9 bases between the two ends. Germline CDR1 reads KGHSH; CDR2 reads LQKENI. CDR3 length: 12 residues. The CDR3 DNA reads as TGTGCCAGCTCACCACCGGGCAGCGGAGCTTTCTTT. Its protein is CASSPPGSGAFF.

The J gene is TRBJ2-3, the V gene TRBV5-5, with 8 bases aligning to TRBD2. Trimming cost V 0 bases and J 5 bases; bases outside gene matches: 17. This CDR3 is 19 amino acids long. Per germline, CDR1 SGHKS and CDR2 YYEKEE (reference sequence). CDR3 region: CASSLEAYGGGRKRDTQYF. The CDR3, as DNA: TGTGCCAGCAGCTTGGAGGCTTACGGGGGGGGAAGAAAAAGAGATACGCAGTATTTT.

The V gene is TRBV6-5, the J gene TRBJ2-7; D remains ambiguous. V lost 2 bases and J 3 bases, leaving 14 bases between the germline ends. CDR1 and CDR2 (germline): MNHEY, SVGAGI. This CDR3 is built from 15 residues. The CDR3 protein is CASSYAEATLYEQYF. CDR3 coding DNA: TGTGCCAGCAGTTACGCAGAGGCTACTCTCTACGAGCAGTACTTC.

The genes are TRBV7-8 and TRBJ2-1, with TRBD1 matching over 10 bases. Germline-derived CDR1 and CDR2 are SGHVS and FQNEAQ. This CDR3 is 16 amino acids long. The V gene end was trimmed by 1 base and the J gene end by 7 bases; junction bases not matched to a gene: 7. The CDR3 here is CASSLGRDRGSNEQFF. The CDR3 nucleotides are TGTGCCAGCAGCTTAGGGAGGGACAGGGGTTCGAATGAGCAGTTCTTC.

This clone was seen a single time. The rearrangement links TRBV5-1 to TRBJ2-2; TRBD1 might be the D (5 bases). CDR3 length: 15 amino acids. V lost 1 base and J lost 0, with 7 bases in between. CDR1 is SGHRS and CDR2 is YFSETQ in the germline V gene. The CDR3 DNA sequence: TGCGCCAGCAGCTTGACAGGCACGAACACCGGGGAGCTGTTTTTT. Protein: CASSLTGTNTGELFF.

The rearrangement joins TRBV2 to TRBJ2-1; no firm D call. The CDR3 runs 11 residues. Per the germline V gene, CDR1 is SNHLY and CDR2 is FYNNEI. With 3 bases removed from V and 11 bases from J, the gap between germline ends came to 8 bases. CDR3 in amino acids: CASSEGFKQFF. The DNA for the CDR3 is TGTGCCAGCAGTGAGGGCTTTAAGCAGTTCTTC. The full variable domain, rest sourced from reference TRBV2 and TRBJ2-1, is EPEVTQTPSHQVTQMGQEVILRCVPISNHLYFYWYRQILGQKVEFLVSFYNNEISEKSEIFDDQFSVERPDGSNFTLKIRSTKLEDSAMYFCASSEGFKQFFGPGTRLTVL.

This chain joins TRBV10-1 and TRBJ2-7; D possibly corresponds to TRBD1 (5 bases). Per germline, CDR1 WNHNN and CDR2 SYGVQD (reference sequence). V lost 5 bases to trimming and J lost 3 bases, with 5 bases between them. The CDR3 has 11 residues. CDR3 residues: CASSRGYEQYF. DNA for the CDR3: TGCGCCAGCAGTAGGGGCTACGAGCAGTACTTC.

This clone was counted only a few times. The chain combines TRBV11-1 with TRBJ2-7; D perhaps matches TRBD2 (6 bases). The CDR3 loop spans 15 amino acids. In germline, CDR1 is SGHAT, CDR2 FQDESV (reference sequence). Trimming took off 2 bases at V and 2 bases at J, with 13 bases between the two ends. CDR3 amino acids: CASSLRDFGTYEQYF. The CDR3, as DNA: TGTGCCAGCAGCTTACGGGACTTCGGCACCTACGAGCAGTACTTC.